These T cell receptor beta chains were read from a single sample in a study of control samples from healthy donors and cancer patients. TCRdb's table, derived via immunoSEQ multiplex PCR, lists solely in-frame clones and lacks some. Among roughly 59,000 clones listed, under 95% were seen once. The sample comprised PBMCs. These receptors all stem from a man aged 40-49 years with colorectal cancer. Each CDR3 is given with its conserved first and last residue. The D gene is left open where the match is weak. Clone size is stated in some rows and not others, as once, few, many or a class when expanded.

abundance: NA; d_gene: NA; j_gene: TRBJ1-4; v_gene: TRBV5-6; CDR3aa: CASSEGRGMGEKLFF; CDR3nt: TGTGCCAGCAGCGAGGGGCGGGGCATGGGTGAAAAACTGTTTTTT
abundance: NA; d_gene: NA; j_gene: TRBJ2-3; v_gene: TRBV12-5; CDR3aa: CASGPFQGGTQYF; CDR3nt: TGTGCTAGTGGTCCGTTCCAGGGTGGAACGCAGTATTTT
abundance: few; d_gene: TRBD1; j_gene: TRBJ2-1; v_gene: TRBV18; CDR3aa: CASSQGTDNEQFF; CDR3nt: TGTGCCAGCTCACAAGGGACAGACAATGAGCAGTTCTTC
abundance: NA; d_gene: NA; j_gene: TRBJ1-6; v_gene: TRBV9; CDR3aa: CASSVARANSPLHF; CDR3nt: TGTGCCAGCAGCGTGGCCAGGGCGAATTCACCCCTCCACTTT
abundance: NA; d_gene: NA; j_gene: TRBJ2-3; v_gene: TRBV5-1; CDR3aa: CASSLTPGGAMDTQYF; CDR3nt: TGCGCCAGCAGCCTAACGCCGGGGGGCGCGATGGATACGCAGTATTTT
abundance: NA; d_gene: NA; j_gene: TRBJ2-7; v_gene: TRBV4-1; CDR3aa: CASSQGNGGEQYF; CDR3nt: TGCGCCAGCAGCCAAGGGAACGGGGGCGAGCAGTACTTC
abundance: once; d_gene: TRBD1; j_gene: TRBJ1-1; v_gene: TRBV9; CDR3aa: CASSGTGKRNTEAFF; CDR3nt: TGTGCCAGCAGCGGGACAGGGAAGCGTAACACTGAAGCTTTCTTT
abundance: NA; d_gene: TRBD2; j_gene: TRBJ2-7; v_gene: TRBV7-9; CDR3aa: CASTHTGGASPYEQYF; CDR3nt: TGTGCCAGCACCCACACCGGGGGGGCCTCCCCCTACGAGCAGTACTTC
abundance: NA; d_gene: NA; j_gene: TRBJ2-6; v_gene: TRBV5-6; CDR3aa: CASSLVGVPSGANVLTF; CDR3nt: TGTGCCAGCAGCTTGGTGGGGGTCCCTTCTGGGGCCAACGTCCTGACTTTC
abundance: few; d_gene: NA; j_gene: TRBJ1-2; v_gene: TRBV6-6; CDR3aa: CASSDTNYGYTF; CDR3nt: TGTGCCAGCAGTGACACTAACTATGGCTACACCTTC
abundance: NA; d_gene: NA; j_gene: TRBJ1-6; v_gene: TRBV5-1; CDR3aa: CASSPGADSPLHF; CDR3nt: TGCGCCAGCTCCCCCGGGGCAGATTCACCCCTCCACTTT
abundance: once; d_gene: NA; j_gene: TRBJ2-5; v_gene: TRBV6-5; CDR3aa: CASSGQYQETQYF; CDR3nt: TGTGCCAGCAGCGGACAGTACCAAGAGACCCAGTACTTC
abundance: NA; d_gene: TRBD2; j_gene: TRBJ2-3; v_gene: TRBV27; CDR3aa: CASSLRAGGLTDTQYF; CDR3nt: TGTGCCAGCAGTTTACGAGCGGGGGGCCTCACAGATACGCAGTATTTT
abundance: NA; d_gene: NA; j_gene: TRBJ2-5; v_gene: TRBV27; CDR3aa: CASSAQWDGRGTQYF; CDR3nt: TGTGCCAGCAGTGCGCAATGGGACGGCCGGGGGACCCAGTACTTC
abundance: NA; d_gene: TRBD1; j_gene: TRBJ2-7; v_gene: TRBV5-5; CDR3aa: CASSFVQGAPYEQYF; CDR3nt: TGTGCCAGCAGCTTCGTTCAGGGGGCACCCTACGAGCAGTACTTC
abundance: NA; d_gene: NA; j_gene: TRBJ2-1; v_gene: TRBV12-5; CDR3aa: CASGPDSNEQFF; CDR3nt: TGTGCTAGTGGACCCGACAGCAATGAGCAGTTCTTC
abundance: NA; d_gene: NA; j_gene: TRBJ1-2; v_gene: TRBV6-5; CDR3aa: CASKKESNYGYTF; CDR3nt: TGTGCCAGCAAAAAGGAGTCTAACTATGGCTACACCTTC
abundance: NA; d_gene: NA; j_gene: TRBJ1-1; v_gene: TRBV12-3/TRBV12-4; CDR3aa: CASTPSQAYAAFF; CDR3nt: TGTGCCAGCACCCCATCCCAGGCTTATGCAGCTTTCTTT
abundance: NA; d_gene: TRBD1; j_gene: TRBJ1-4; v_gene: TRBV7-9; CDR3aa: CASSRDRPLNEKLFF; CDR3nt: TGTGCCAGCAGCCGGGACAGGCCTCTTAATGAAAAACTGTTTTTT
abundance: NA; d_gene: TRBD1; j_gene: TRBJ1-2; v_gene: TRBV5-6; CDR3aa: CVSEGQGNYGYTF; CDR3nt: TGTGTCAGCGAGGGACAGGGGAACTATGGCTACACCTTC
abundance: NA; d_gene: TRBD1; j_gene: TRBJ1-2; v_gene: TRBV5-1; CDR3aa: CASSLGGQGYGYTF; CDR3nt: TGCGCCAGCAGCTTGGGAGGACAGGGCTATGGCTACACCTTC
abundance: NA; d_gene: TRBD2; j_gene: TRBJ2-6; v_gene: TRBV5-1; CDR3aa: CASSLMGGGNSGANVLTF; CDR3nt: TGCGCCAGCAGCTTGATGGGCGGGGGGAACTCTGGGGCCAACGTCCTGACTTTC
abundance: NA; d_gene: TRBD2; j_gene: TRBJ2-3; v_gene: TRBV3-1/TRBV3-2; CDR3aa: CASSPLAGELTDTQYF; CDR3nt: TGTGCCAGCAGTCCCCTAGCGGGGGAACTCACAGATACGCAGTATTTT
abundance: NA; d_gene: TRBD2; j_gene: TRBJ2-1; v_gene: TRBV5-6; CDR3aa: CASSSGTSGVEQFF; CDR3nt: TGTGCCAGCAGCTCCGGGACTAGCGGGGTGGAGCAGTTCTTC
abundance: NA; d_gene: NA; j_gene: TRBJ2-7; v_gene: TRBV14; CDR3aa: CASRGQVSSYEQYF; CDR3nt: TGTGCCAGCAGGGGACAAGTGAGCTCCTACGAGCAGTACTTC
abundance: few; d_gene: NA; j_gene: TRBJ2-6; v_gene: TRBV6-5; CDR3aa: CASSPPGSGANVLTF; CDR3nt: TGTGCCAGCAGCCCCCCGGGATCTGGGGCCAACGTCCTGACTTTC
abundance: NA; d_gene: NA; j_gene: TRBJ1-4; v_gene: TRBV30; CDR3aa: CAWSAYYEKLFF; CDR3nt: TGTGCCTGGAGTGCCTATTATGAAAAACTGTTTTTT
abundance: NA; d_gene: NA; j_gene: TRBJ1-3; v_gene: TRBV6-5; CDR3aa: CASRRGGVWGNTIYF; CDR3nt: TGTGCCAGCAGGAGGGGAGGAGTTTGGGGAAACACCATATATTTT
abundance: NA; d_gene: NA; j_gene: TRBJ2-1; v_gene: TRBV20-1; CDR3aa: CSASDFGDSPIWFF; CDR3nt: TGCAGTGCTAGTGATTTCGGGGATTCCCCTATTTGGTTCTTC
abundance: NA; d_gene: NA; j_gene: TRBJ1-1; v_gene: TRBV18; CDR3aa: CASSPDGNTEAFF; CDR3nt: TGTGCCAGCTCACCAGACGGGAACACTGAAGCTTTCTTT
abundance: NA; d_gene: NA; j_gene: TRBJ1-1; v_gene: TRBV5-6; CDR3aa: CASSLEVRNTEAFF; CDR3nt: TGTGCCAGCAGCTTGGAGGTTCGGAACACTGAAGCTTTCTTT
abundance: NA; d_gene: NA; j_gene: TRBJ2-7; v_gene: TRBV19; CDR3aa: CASSIAVSYEQYF; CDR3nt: TGTGCCAGTAGTATAGCGGTTTCCTACGAGCAGTACTTC
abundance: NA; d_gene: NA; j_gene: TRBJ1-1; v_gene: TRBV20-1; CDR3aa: CSASAARGNTEAFF; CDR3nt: TGCAGTGCTAGTGCGGCCAGGGGGAACACTGAAGCTTTCTTT
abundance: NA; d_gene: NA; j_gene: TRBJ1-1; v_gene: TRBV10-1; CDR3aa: CASSEERRGEAFF; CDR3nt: TGCGCCAGCAGTGAGGAACGACGGGGTGAAGCTTTCTTT
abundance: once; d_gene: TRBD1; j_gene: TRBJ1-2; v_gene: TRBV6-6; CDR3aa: CASRPGQGYYGYTF; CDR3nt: TGTGCCAGCAGACCGGGACAGGGCTACTATGGCTACACCTTC
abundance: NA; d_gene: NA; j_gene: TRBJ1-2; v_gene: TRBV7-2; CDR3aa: CASSFGGRGYTF; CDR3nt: TGTGCCAGCAGCTTTGGGGGTCGGGGCTACACCTTC
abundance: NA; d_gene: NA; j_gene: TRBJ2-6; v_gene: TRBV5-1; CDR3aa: CASNREGSGANVLTF; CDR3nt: TGCGCCAGCAACAGGGAGGGATCTGGGGCCAACGTCCTGACTTTC
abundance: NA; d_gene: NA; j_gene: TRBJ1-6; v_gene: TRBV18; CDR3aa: CASSPRGDYNSPLHF; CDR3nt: TGTGCCAGCTCACCACGGGGGGACTATAATTCACCCCTCCACTTT
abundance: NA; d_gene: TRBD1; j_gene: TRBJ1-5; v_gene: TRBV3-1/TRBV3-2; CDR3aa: CASSEGTGGQPQHF; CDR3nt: TGTGCCAGCAGCGAAGGCACAGGGGGTCAGCCCCAGCATTTT
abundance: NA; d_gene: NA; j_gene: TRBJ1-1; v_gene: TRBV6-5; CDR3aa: CASSKHRNEAFF; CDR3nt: TGTGCCAGCAGTAAACACAGGAATGAAGCTTTCTTT
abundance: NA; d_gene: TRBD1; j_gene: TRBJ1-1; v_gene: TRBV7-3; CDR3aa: CASSMNRGNTEAFF; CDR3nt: TGTGCCAGCAGCATGAACAGGGGTAACACTGAAGCTTTCTTT